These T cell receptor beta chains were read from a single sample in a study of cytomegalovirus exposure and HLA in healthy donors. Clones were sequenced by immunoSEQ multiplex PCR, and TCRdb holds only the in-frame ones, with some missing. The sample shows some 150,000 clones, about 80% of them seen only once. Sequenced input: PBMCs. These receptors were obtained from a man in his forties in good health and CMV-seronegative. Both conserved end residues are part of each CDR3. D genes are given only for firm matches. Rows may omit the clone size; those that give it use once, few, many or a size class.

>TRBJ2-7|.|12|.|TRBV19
TGTGCCAGTAGCGGGGGTTTCTACGAGCAGTACTTC
CASSGGFYEQYF
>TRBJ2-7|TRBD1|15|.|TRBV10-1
TGCGCCAGCAGTGGCTGTGCCGACAGGGCCAACGAGCAGTACTTC
CASSGCADRANEQYF
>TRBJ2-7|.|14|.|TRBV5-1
.
CASSWGQGSSGPIF
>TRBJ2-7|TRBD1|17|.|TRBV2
TGTGCCAGCCTCCGGGACAGGGAGGCCTTGGGGGGCTACGAGCAGTACTTC
CASLRDREALGGYEQYF
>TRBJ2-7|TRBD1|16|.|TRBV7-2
TGTGCCAGCAGCTTCCGACAGGGGCCACCAAGCTACGAGCAGTACTTC
CASSFRQGPPSYEQYF
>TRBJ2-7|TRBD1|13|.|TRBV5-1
TGCGCCAGCAACCGGGACAGTATTGACGAGCAGTACTTC
CASNRDSIDEQYF
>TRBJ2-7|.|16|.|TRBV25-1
TGTGCCACCTCTACACCGGGACTCGCTACCTCCTACGAGCAGTACTTC
CATSTPGLATSYEQYF
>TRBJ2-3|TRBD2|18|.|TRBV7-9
TGTGCCAGCAGCCGGACTAGCGGGAGGGCCGGGGGCACAGATACGCAGTATTTT
CASSRTSGRAGGTDTQYF
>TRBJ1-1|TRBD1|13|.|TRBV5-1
TGCGCCAGCAGCTTTAACAGGGGGACTGAAGCTTTCTTT
CASSFNRGTEAFF
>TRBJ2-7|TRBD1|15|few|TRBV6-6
TGTGCCAGCAGTTACGGGTCAGGGGGCACCTACGAGCAGTACTTC
CASSYGSGGTYEQYF
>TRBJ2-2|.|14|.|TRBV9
TGTGCCAGCAGCGTAGCGTCCGGGGAGGGGGAGCTGTTTTTT
CASSVASGEGELFF
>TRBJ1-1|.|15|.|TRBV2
TGTGCCAGCAGGTTTGACAGAAACATGAACACTGAAGCTTTCTTT
CASRFDRNMNTEAFF
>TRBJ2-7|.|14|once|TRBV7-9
TGTGCCAGCAGCCAAAATACATCCTCTTACGAGCAGTACTTC
CASSQNTSSYEQYF
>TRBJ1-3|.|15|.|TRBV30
TGTGCCTGGAGTGGACAGGTGTTCTCTGGAAACACCATATATTTT
CAWSGQVFSGNTIYF
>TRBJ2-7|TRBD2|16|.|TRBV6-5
TGTGCCAGCAGTTACCTCGGAGCGGGAGAGGAATACGAGCAGTACTTC
CASSYLGAGEEYEQYF
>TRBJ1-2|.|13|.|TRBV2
TGTGCCAGCAGTGACGGGGGGGCAGGTGGCTACACCTTC
CASSDGGAGGYTF
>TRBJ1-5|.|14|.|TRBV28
TGTGCCAGCACCTATACAGGGCAGGGACAGCCCCAGCATTTT
CASTYTGQGQPQHF
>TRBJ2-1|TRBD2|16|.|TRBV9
TGTGCCAGCAGCGTAGCTGATAGCGGGTCCTACAATGAGCAGTTCTTC
CASSVADSGSYNEQFF
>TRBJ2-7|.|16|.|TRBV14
TGTGCCAGCAGCGCAATCAGGGGTCCAGAAGCCTACGAGCAGTACTTC
CASSAIRGPEAYEQYF
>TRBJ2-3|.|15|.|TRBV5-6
TGTGCCAGCAGCTTAAGGGGATTGAGGACAGATACGCAGTATTTT
CASSLRGLRTDTQYF
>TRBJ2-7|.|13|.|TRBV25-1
TGTGCCAGCAGTGGAAGGACTTTCCTCGAGCAGTACTTC
CASSGRTFLEQYF
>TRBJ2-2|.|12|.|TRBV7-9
TGTTCCAGCAGCTTGGGTTGGGGACACATGATTTTT
CSSSLGWGHMIF
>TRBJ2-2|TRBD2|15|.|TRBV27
TGTGCCAGCAGGGGGTGGGGGGGAAACACCGGGGAGCTGTTTTTT
CASRGWGGNTGELFF
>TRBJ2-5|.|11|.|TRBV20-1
TGCAGGGCTGGCGAGGCGGAGACCCAGTACTTC
CRAGEAETQYF
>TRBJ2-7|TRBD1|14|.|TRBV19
TGTGCCAGTAGCGCCGGGACAGGGGTCTACGAGCAGTACTTC
CASSAGTGVYEQYF
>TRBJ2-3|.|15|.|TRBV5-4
TGTGCCAGCAGCCCCCGCCGGGGAGACACAGATACGCAGTATTTT
CASSPRRGDTDTQYF
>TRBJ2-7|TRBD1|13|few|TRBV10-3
TGTGCCATCAGTGAGAGGGGACAGTACGAGCAGTACTTC
CAISERGQYEQYF
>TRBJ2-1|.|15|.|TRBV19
TGTGCCAGTAGTAGCGGTCCCCACCCCTACAATGAGCAGTTCTTC
CASSSGPHPYNEQFF
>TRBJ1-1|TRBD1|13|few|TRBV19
TGTGCCAGTAGGGCCTGGGACAGGGGTTCGTCTTTCTTT
CASRAWDRGSSFF
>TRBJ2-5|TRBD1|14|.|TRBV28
TGTGCCAGCAGTTACGACAGGGGGCTAGAGACCCAGTACTTC
CASSYDRGLETQYF
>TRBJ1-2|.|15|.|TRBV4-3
TGCGCCAGCAGCCAACACAGGTCTCAAACTGTTGGCTACACCTTC
CASSQHRSQTVGYTF
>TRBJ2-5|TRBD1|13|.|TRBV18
TGTGCCAGCTCACGGGACAGGCAAGAGACCCAGTACTTC
CASSRDRQETQYF
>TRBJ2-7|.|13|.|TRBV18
TGTGCCAGCTCACCACTGGCTTCCTACGAGCAGTACTTC
CASSPLASYEQYF
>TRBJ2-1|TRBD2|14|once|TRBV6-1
TGTGCCAGCAGTGCTAGCGGGAGTCTATGGGAGCAGTTCTTC
CASSASGSLWEQFF
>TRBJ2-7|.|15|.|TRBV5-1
TGCGCCAGCAGCTCCGATGGGCGGGTCGGCTACGAGCAGTACTTC
CASSSDGRVGYEQYF
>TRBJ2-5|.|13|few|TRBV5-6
TGTGCCAGCAGCTCTACGGGGTGGGAGACCCAGTACTTC
CASSSTGWETQYF
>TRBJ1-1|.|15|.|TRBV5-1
TGCGCCAGCAGCCTACTGACAGGTATGAACACTGAAGCTTTCTTT
CASSLLTGMNTEAFF
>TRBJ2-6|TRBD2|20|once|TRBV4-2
TGTGCCAGCAGCCAAGATCCTCGTTCTAGCGGGGGCTCTGGGGCCAACGTCCTGACTTTC
CASSQDPRSSGGSGANVLTF
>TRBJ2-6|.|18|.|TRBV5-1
TGCGCCAGCAGCTTGGGCCTAGGACATCACTCTGGGGCCAACGTCCTGACTTTC
CASSLGLGHHSGANVLTF
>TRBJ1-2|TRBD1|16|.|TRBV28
TGTGCCAGCAGTCCCCCCGGACAGGGAACTAACTATGGCTACACCTTC
CASSPPGQGTNYGYTF
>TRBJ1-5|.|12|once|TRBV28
TGTGCCAGCTCCTGGGGCGGTCAGCCCCAGCATTTT
CASSWGGQPQHF
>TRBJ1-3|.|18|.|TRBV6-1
TGTGCCAGCAGTGATGGGCACCCGGGGGGCAACTCTGGAAACACCATATATTTT
CASSDGHPGGNSGNTIYF
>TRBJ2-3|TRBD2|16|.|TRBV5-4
TGTGCCAGCAGCGAAGGTCTAGCGGGAGTTACAGATACGCAGTATTTT
CASSEGLAGVTDTQYF
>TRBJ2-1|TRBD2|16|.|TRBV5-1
TGCGCCAGCAGCTTGGGCGGGACTAGCGGATACAATGAGCAGTTCTTC
CASSLGGTSGYNEQFF
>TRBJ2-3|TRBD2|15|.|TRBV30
TGTGCCTGGAACCGCCTGACTAGCGGGGGAGATACGCAGTATTTT
CAWNRLTSGGDTQYF
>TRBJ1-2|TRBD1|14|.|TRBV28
TGTGCCAGCAGCGCGGGACAGGGGGCGAGAGGCTACACCTTC
CASSAGQGARGYTF
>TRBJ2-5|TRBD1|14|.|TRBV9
TGTGCCAGCAGCCTGGACAGGGGGCCGGAGACCCAGTACTTC
CASSLDRGPETQYF
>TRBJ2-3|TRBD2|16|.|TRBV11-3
TGTGCCAGCAGCTTGGAAGCGGGAGAGGGCACAGATACGCAGTATTTT
CASSLEAGEGTDTQYF
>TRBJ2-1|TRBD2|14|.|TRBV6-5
TGTGCCAGCAGACCAACGACTAGCGCGGGAGAGCAGTTCTTC
CASRPTTSAGEQFF
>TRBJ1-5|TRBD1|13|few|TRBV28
TGTGCCAGCAGGACAGGGGCGGAGGCGCCCCAGCATTTT
CASRTGAEAPQHF
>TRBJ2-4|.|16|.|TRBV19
TGTGCCAGTAGTAATCTAGCCAGGGGAGCCAAAAACATTCAGTACTTC
CASSNLARGAKNIQYF
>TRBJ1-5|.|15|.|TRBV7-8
TGTGCCAGCAGTCCAGCAGGGCGTAACAATCAGCCCCAGCATTTT
CASSPAGRNNQPQHF
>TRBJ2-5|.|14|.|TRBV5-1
TGCGCCAGCAGCTCCGGACAACCCGGGGAGACCCAGTACTTC
CASSSGQPGETQYF
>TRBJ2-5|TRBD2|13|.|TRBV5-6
TGTGCCAGCAGAACGATGGGGGGGGAGACCCAGTACTTC
CASRTMGGETQYF
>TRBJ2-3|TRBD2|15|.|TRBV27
TGTGCCAGCAGCTTAATAGCGGGAGGGCCGAGTACGCAGTATTTT
CASSLIAGGPSTQYF
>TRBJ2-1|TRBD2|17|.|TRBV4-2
TGTGCCAGCAGTCAGACTAGCGGGAGAGGGGGCACTCCTGAGCAGTTCTTC
CASSQTSGRGGTPEQFF
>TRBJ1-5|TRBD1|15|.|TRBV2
TGTGCCAGCAGGACAGGGAAAGGGGGCAATCAGCCCCAGCATTTT
CASRTGKGGNQPQHF